These 31 T cell receptor beta chains share one sample of origin, sequenced in a study of cytomegalovirus exposure and HLA in healthy donors. The PCR contained 60 Vbeta and 13 Jbeta primers. TCRdb's copy holds only in-frame clones and misses some; the assay was immunoSEQ multiplex PCR. The table records about 210,000 clones, about four fifths of them present only once. Sequenced material: PBMCs. Receptor source: a woman between 50 and 59 years old in good health and CMV-seropositive.

This clone was counted once. One junction end does not reproduce the germline sequence, and a read error may be involved. Other nucleotide sequences in the sample specify the same CDR3. The chain has TRBV7-9 and TRBJ1-6; 7 bases map to TRBD1. The germline V gene has CDR1 SEHNR and CDR2 FQNEAQ (reference sequence). The CDR3 runs 14 residues. The CDR3 protein is CASSRGTVDSPLHF. The CDR3 DNA sequence: TGTGCCAGCAGTCGAGGGACAGTGGATTCCCCCCTCCACTTT.

The chain's CDR3 is CASSATGTAGNTIYF. CDR3 sequence (DNA): TGTGCCAGCAGCGCAACCGGGACTGCTGGAAACACCATATATTTT. The chain joins TRBV9 to TRBJ1-3; TRBD1 might be the D (5 bases). Trimming took 3 bases from V and 2 from J, leaving 12 bases between them. There are 15 residues in the CDR3. In germline, CDR1 is SGDLS, CDR2 YYNGEE. The variable domain in full, with the rest retrieved from reference TRBV9 and TRBJ1-3, is DSGVTQTPKHLITATGQRVTLRCSPRSGDLSVYWYQQSLDQGLQFLIQYYNGEERAKGNILERFSAQQFPDLHSELNLSSLELGDSALYFCASSATGTAGNTIYFGEGSWLTVV.

The chain carries TRBV5-1 and TRBJ1-5; no reliable D call. Per the germline V gene, CDR1 is SGHRS and CDR2 is YFSETQ. The V and J ends lost 0 bases and 0 bases respectively, with 10 bases between them. The CDR3 loop spans 16 amino acids. CDR3 sequence (DNA): TGCGCCAGCAGCTTGGCTGGCAGTGGTAGCAATCAGCCCCAGCATTTT. It translates to CASSLAGSGSNQPQHF.

The genes are TRBV4-3 and TRBJ2-6; D gene uncertain. V dropped 1 base and J dropped 4 bases, with 8 bases sitting between them. Germline V gene lookup returns CDR1 LGHNA and CDR2 YSLEER. This CDR3 region has 15 residues. The CDR3 nucleotides are TGCGCCAGCAGCCAAGTTACATCAGGGGCCAACGTCCTGACTTTC. Its translation is CASSQVTSGANVLTF.

The V and J genes are TRBV19 and TRBJ2-7, with D perhaps TRBD1 (6 bases). The V gene lost 3 bases and the J gene lost 4 bases, with 16 bases spanning the gap. Germline CDR1 is LNHDA and CDR2 is SQIVND (reference sequence). The CDR3 covers 15 residues. The CDR3 protein is CASSIGDTDVYEQYF. In DNA form, the CDR3 reads TGTGCCAGTAGTATCGGGGACACAGATGTTTACGAGCAGTACTTC. Complete variable domain (other parts from reference TRBV19 and TRBJ2-7): DGGITQSPKYLFRKEGQNVTLSCEQNLNHDAMYWYRQDPGQGLRLIYYSQIVNDFQKGDIAEGYSVSREKKESFPLTVTSAQKNPTAFYLCASSIGDTDVYEQYFGPGTRLTVT.

This clone was seen a few times. The chain joins TRBV4-1 to TRBJ1-1; 7 bases line up with TRBD1. Germline lookup yields CDR1 MGHRA and CDR2 YSYEKL. The CDR3 contains 14 residues. The V and J ends lost 2 bases and 5 bases, in that order; junction bases with no gene match: 5. CDR3 sequence: CASSQKQGRTEAFF. The CDR3 nucleotides read TGCGCCAGCAGCCAAAAACAGGGGAGGACTGAAGCTTTCTTT.

This chain connects TRBV30 to TRBJ1-5; D may be TRBD1 (5 bases). CDR1 and CDR2 (germline): GTSNPN, SVGIG (reference sequence). The CDR3 totals 15 residues. The V gene lost 0 bases and the J gene lost 7 bases, with 16 bases spanning the gap. Here the CDR3 DNA reads TGTGCCTGGAGTGTTGATGGCCGGGGGGGACAGCCCCAGCATTTT. It codes for CAWSVDGRGGQPQHF.

The chain has TRBV7-8 and TRBJ1-1, with D tentatively TRBD1 (5 bases). Germline-derived CDR1 and CDR2 are SGHVS and FQNEAQ. Trimming took 5 bases from V and 1 from J, leaving 14 bases between them. The CDR3 is 15 residues long. CDR3 sequence: CASSPRAGRNTEAFF. The CDR3 DNA reads TGTGCCAGCAGCCCCCGGGCGGGGCGGAACACTGAAGCTTTCTTT.

The V and J genes are TRBV2 and TRBJ1-2; 7 nucleotides agree with TRBD1. Germline lookup yields CDR1 SNHLY and CDR2 FYNNEI. The CDR3 is made up of 14 amino acids. The V and J ends lost 4 bases and 4 bases, in that order; junction bases with no gene match: 6. CDR3 sequence (DNA): TGTGCCAGCAGTGCCGGGACAGCCGTCTATGGCTACACCTTC. This gives the protein CASSAGTAVYGYTF.

The chain recombines TRBV11-3 with TRBJ2-2; tentative D call: TRBD1 (6 bases). V lost 0 bases and J lost 6, with 14 bases in between. The length of the CDR3 is 16 residues. Germline assignment: CDR1 SGHNT and CDR2 YENEEA. The CDR3: CASSLEGTGTSGELFF. CDR3 bases: TGTGCCAGCAGCTTAGAGGGTACAGGGACCTCCGGGGAGCTGTTTTTT.

V and J are TRBV30 and TRBJ2-7, with TRBD1 identical over 7 bases. CDR1 is GTSNPN and CDR2 is SVGIG in the germline V gene (reference sequence). This CDR3 is 14 amino acids long. Germline trimming cut 3 bases from V and 4 bases from J; bases unmatched to any gene: 9. In DNA, the CDR3 is TGTGCCTGGAGGTCCGGGACAGCTGGATACGAGCAGTACTTC. Amino acids: CAWRSGTAGYEQYF.

Worth noting for this clone: Mismatch with germline at one junction end may stem from a read error. The chain joins TRBV15 to TRBJ2-5; TRBD2 agrees at 8 bases. Germline CDR1 and CDR2: LNHNV and YYDKDF (reference sequence). CDR3 length equals 15 residues. CDR3 region: CAASRRSGGQETQYF. The DNA for the CDR3 is TGTGCCGCCAGCAGGCGAAGCGGGGGCCAAGAGACCCAGTACTTC. The whole variable domain, remainder taken from reference TRBV15 and TRBJ2-5, is DAMVIQNPRYQVTQFGKPVTLSCSQTLNHNVMYWYQQKSSQAPKLLFHYYDKDFNNEADTPDNFQSRRPNTSFCFLDIRSPGLGDTAMYLCAASRRSGGQETQYFGPGTRLLVL.

V and J are TRBV18 and TRBJ2-3; TRBD2 agrees at 7 bases. The germline V gene encodes CDR1 KGHSH and CDR2 LQKENI. Trimming cost V 2 bases and J 3 bases; bases outside gene matches: 5. This CDR3 contains 15 residues. CDR3 protein: CASSPVTSRTDTQYF. The CDR3 DNA is TGTGCCAGCTCACCAGTGACTAGCAGGACAGATACGCAGTATTTT.

The chain carries TRBV5-8 and TRBJ1-4; no firm D call. CDR1 and CDR2 (germline): SGHTS, YDEGEE. V lost 5 bases, J lost 5 bases, and 22 bases lay in between. The CDR3 contains 17 residues. CDR3 sequence (DNA): TGTGCCAGCAGATTAGTCGGTGGGCGACTAAGAAATGAAAAACTGTTTTTT. The encoded protein is CASRLVGGRLRNEKLFF.

This chain joins TRBV4-2 and TRBJ2-2, with 11 bases aligning to TRBD2. V lost 1 base to trimming and J lost 1 base; unmatched junction nucleotides: 8. Germline CDR1 and CDR2: LGHNA and YNFKEQ. The CDR3 runs to 19 residues. The CDR3 sequence: CASSQGSLAGGLNTGELFF. For the CDR3, the DNA is TGTGCCAGCAGCCAAGGGTCCCTAGCGGGGGGTCTGAACACCGGGGAGCTGTTTTTT.

In its sample, this clone was seen once. CDR3 bases: TGTGCCAGCAGCTTAGATCGGGAACCGCCGAACGAGCAGTACTTC. Translation: CASSLDREPPNEQYF. The chain employs TRBV11-2 and TRBJ2-7, with D possibly TRBD2 on 5 matching bases. Germline lookup yields CDR1 SGHAT and CDR2 FQNNGV. Between the trimmed V and J ends, which lost 0 bases and 5 bases, there was a span of 14 bases. The length of the CDR3 is 15 residues. The full variable domain, its missing parts supplied by reference TRBV11-2 and TRBJ2-7, is EAGVAQSPRYKIIEKRQSVAFWCNPISGHATLYWYQQILGQGPKLLIQFQNNGVVDDSQLPKDRFSAERLKGVDSTLKIQPAKLEDSAVYLCASSLDREPPNEQYFGPGTRLTVT.

V and J are TRBV29-1 and TRBJ1-4; D unresolved. The CDR3 is made up of 13 amino acids. Germline V CDR1 and CDR2: SQVTM, ANQGSEA. V lost 3 bases and J 8 bases, leaving 13 bases between the germline ends. CDR3 sequence: CSVEEGGSEKLFF. CDR3 DNA sequence: TGCAGCGTTGAGGAGGGAGGAAGCGAAAAACTGTTTTTT.

Here the CDR3 reads CASSNQGYSNQPQHF. The CDR3 DNA reads as TGTGCCAGTAGTAACCAGGGTTATAGCAATCAGCCCCAGCATTTT. The rearrangement links TRBV19 to TRBJ1-5; D might be TRBD1 (5 bases). Trimming cost V 4 bases and J 0 bases, with 10 bases left between them. This CDR3 has 15 residues. CDR1 and CDR2 from the germline V gene are LNHDA and SQIVND (reference sequence). Looking up the rest from reference TRBV19 and TRBJ1-5 gives the full variable domain: DGGITQSPKYLFRKEGQNVTLSCEQNLNHDAMYWYRQDPGQGLRLIYYSQIVNDFQKGDIAEGYSVSREKKESFPLTVTSAQKNPTAFYLCASSNQGYSNQPQHFGDGTRLSIL.

This chain joins TRBV15 and TRBJ1-2; 10 bases align to TRBD1. The V gene end was trimmed by 5 bases and the J gene end by 4 bases; junction bases not matched to a gene: 4. The germline V gene encodes CDR1 LNHNV and CDR2 YYDKDF (reference sequence). The CDR3 contains 14 residues. The CDR3 is CATSQRTGGYGYTF. In DNA form, the CDR3 reads TGTGCCACCAGCCAACGGACAGGGGGCTATGGCTACACCTTC.

V gene TRBV5-1 combines with J gene TRBJ2-7; tentative D call: TRBD1 (5 bases). CDR3 length: 13 amino acids. The V end was cut by 4 bases, the J end by 2 bases, with 10 bases between. Germline V gene sequence: CDR1 SGHRS, CDR2 YFSETQ. This CDR3 is CASSTDTAYEQYF. CDR3 DNA sequence: TGCGCCAGCAGCACGGACACTGCCTACGAGCAGTACTTC. Complete variable domain (other parts from reference TRBV5-1 and TRBJ2-7): KAGVTQTPRYLIKTRGQQVTLSCSPISGHRSVSWYQQTPGQGLQFLFEYFSETQRNKGNFPGRFSGRQFSNSRSEMNVSTLELGDSALYLCASSTDTAYEQYFGPGTRLTVT.

This clone was counted between two and nine times. The V gene is TRBV7-2, the J gene TRBJ1-1, with D unclear. From germline, CDR1 is SGHTA and CDR2 FQGNSA. The CDR3 totals 13 residues. V dropped 0 bases and J dropped 8 bases, with 10 bases sitting between them. CDR3 DNA sequence: TGTGCCAGCAGCTTAGCGCGGGGAGGCGAAGCTTTCTTT. Amino acid sequence: CASSLARGGEAFF.

The J gene is TRBJ2-1, the V gene TRBV27; 9 bases line up with TRBD1. Germline CDR1 and CDR2: MNHEY and SMNVEV (reference sequence). V lost 4 bases, J lost 9 bases, and 10 bases stayed unmatched. This CDR3 has 15 amino acids. The CDR3 reads CASSSGTGYRPEQFF. DNA of the CDR3: TGTGCCAGCAGTTCTGGGACAGGGTATCGCCCTGAGCAGTTCTTC.

This clone turned up a few times. For the CDR3, the DNA is TGCGCCAGCAGCCAAGGGGGAAAGGGCGGGGGGATGAACACTGAAGCTTTCTTT. Amino acids: CASSQGGKGGGMNTEAFF. V is TRBV4-3 and J is TRBJ1-1, with D maybe TRBD1 (5 bases). The CDR3 consists of 18 residues. The germline V gene encodes CDR1 LGHNA and CDR2 YSLEER. Trimming stripped 1 base from V and 0 bases from J, with 18 bases between.

This clone was seen a few times. The junction does not match germline at one end; this may be a read error. V gene TRBV11-2 combines with J gene TRBJ2-6; D might be TRBD1 (6 bases). The germline gives CDR1 SGHAT, CDR2 FQNNGV. This CDR3 comprises 16 residues. As DNA, the CDR3 is TGCGCCAGCAGCCAAGAGACAGGCTCTGGGGCCAACGTCCTGACTTTC. Protein: CASSQETGSGANVLTF.

The V call is TRBV12-5, the J call TRBJ1-2; D is perhaps TRBD1 (6 bases). There are 13 residues in the CDR3. Germline V gene sequence: CDR1 LGHNT, CDR2 FRNRAP. The V end lost 8 bases, the J end lost 7 bases, and 17 bases lay between the germline ends. The CDR3 spells CASLGALPSGYTF. CDR3 DNA sequence: TGTGCTAGTTTGGGGGCGCTTCCCTCTGGCTACACCTTC.

The chain combines TRBV7-8 with TRBJ2-3; 7 positions match TRBD1. J gave up 0 bases and V 5 bases, and 17 bases lay outside the gene matches. Germline V CDR1 and CDR2: SGHVS, FQNEAQ. CDR3 length: 19 residues. The CDR3 nucleotides are TGTGCCAGCAGCCCGAGATATGGGGACAGACTAAAAAGCACAGATACGCAGTATTTT. This encodes CASSPRYGDRLKSTDTQYF.

This clone was detected only once. The chain joins TRBV25-1 to TRBJ2-1; the D gene is possibly TRBD2 (6 bases). The germline V gene encodes CDR1 MGHDK and CDR2 SYGVNS. This CDR3 spans 15 amino acids. The germline V and J ends were trimmed by 2 bases and 4 bases, with 12 bases remaining between them. CDR3 region: CASSEPSVGYNEQFF. In nucleotides, the CDR3 is TGTGCCAGCAGTGAACCTAGCGTGGGGTACAATGAGCAGTTCTTC.

This chain connects TRBV18 to TRBJ1-4, with 9 bases lining up with TRBD1. The CDR3 is 15 residues long. CDR1 is KGHSH, CDR2 LQKENI, per germline. V shed 3 bases, J shed 6 bases, and the junction held 5 bases outside the gene matches. The CDR3 protein is CASSPQGQGDEKLFF. CDR3 DNA: TGTGCCAGCTCACCCCAGGGACAGGGCGATGAAAAACTGTTTTTT.

CDR3 nucleotides: TGTGCCAGCAGTGAACGGGACAGGGTGTCCGGGGAGCTGTTTTTT. Residues: CASSERDRVSGELFF. The chain carries TRBV6-4 and TRBJ2-2, with 9 bases lining up with TRBD1. This CDR3 is built from 15 residues. The germline V gene has CDR1 MRHNA and CDR2 SNTAGT. The junction had 5 bases not matched to a gene; V was cut back by 3 bases and J by 6 bases.

The chain employs TRBV29-1 and TRBJ1-1; the D is unclear. Trimming left V 4 bases short and J 1 base short, with 16 bases between. Germline V CDR1 and CDR2: SQVTM, ANQGSEA. This CDR3 has 15 residues. The CDR3 protein is CSVGWRITPNTEAFF. In nucleotides, the CDR3 is TGCAGCGTTGGGTGGAGGATCACACCGAACACTGAAGCTTTCTTT.

This chain links TRBV5-5 with TRBJ1-1; D is uncertain. CDR3 length: 13 residues. The germline gives CDR1 SGHKS, CDR2 YYEKEE (reference sequence). V dropped 4 bases and J dropped 1 base, with 8 bases sitting between them. CDR3 region: CASSITRNTEAFF. CDR3 DNA: TGTGCCAGCAGCATCACCAGGAACACTGAAGCTTTCTTT.